Sequencing of this TCR beta chain was carried out in a study of shared clonotypes between healthy human individuals. Those who donated were healthy HIV-negative adults, with no recent acute infections or vaccinations reported. Adult Caucasians living in Nashville, Tennessee made up all of the donors. V lost 2 bases and J lost 13, with 9 bases in between. The germline gives CDR1 SNHLY, CDR2 FYNNEI. CDR3 length equals 11 residues. Genomic DNA per cell subset filled all wells of several immunoSEQ plates. This table comes from immunoSEQ multiplex PCR, and its TCRdb copy is limited to in-frame clones, with some not included. Among about 1.5 million clones listed, 98% were seen once.

V and J are TRBV2 and TRBJ2-1; D gene unclear. The receptor was isolated from a man aged 25-45 years in good health. The sample was naive CD4+ T cells sorted from blood. Subset in this sample: CD45RA+ positively selected. In nucleotides, the CDR3 is TGTGCCAGCAGTGAAATGGCGGATCAGTTCTTC. Amino acids: CASSEMADQFF.